This entry concerns a single T cell receptor beta chain. Construction of TCR beta libraries relied on iRepertoire HTBI primers and on Arm-PCR targeting CDR3 regions. TCRdb redid the calling of the multiplex PCR reads with MiXCR, one entry per CDR3 protein. The repertoire includes around 420,000 distinct CDR3 sequences, roughly 15% of them detected once, and roughly 8% sits in the top ten. The data were taken from a study of regulatory T cells in long-lasting Graves disease. Time point specified: newly diagnosed GD, antithyroid drugs for less than 3 months. Making the TCR library involved RNA that had been extracted from PBMCs. These data were also reused for a study on T cells in Graves' hyperthyroidism and ophthalmopathy.

The sequencing here drew on peripheral blood mononuclear cells (PBMCs), taken at new diagnosis, from a patient treated with antithyroid drugs. The TCR sequence derives from a middle-aged woman with Graves disease.

CDR3 sequence (DNA): TGTGCCAGCAGCTTCGATTCGGGACTAGCGGGAGCAAGAGAGCAGTACTTC. Translation gives CASSFDSGLAGAREQYF. The genes are TRBV7-2 and TRBJ2-7; 14 bases are shared with TRBD2. The CDR3 spans 17 residues. Losses at the gene ends were 3 bases for V and 7 bases for J; bases not matched to a gene: 11. From germline, CDR1 is SGHTA and CDR2 FQGNSA.